This T cell receptor beta chain derives from a study of T cells in Graves' hyperthyroidism and ophthalmopathy. General observations from the study: Stable hyperthyroidism and ophthalmopathy were separated using 13 V-J signatures.

The CDR3 regions of TCR beta were amplified from RNA transcripts. Primed by the HTBI set, a first-round RT-PCR was run on the TCR CDR3. One entry per CDR3 protein, called by TCRdb with MiXCR from the multiplex PCR reads. There are about 590,000 distinct CDR3 sequences in the sample; 11% to 15% occur only once, and 6.5% to 9% lies in the top ten. Together with thyroid ultrasound, orbital computed tomography, serum thyroxine and TRAb, clinical symptoms were used for diagnoses. Looked up from germline, CDR1 is SEHNR and CDR2 is FQNEAQ (reference sequence). The germline V and J ends were trimmed by 1 base and 1 base, with 13 bases remaining between them. The CDR3 extends over 16 amino acids. This clonotype was seen a few times. Its antigen is unknown.

The chain links TRBV7-9 to TRBJ2-5, with D perhaps matching TRBD2 (5 bases). Input material: blood. The receptor comes from a woman aged 18 to 35 with Graves' ophthalmopathy. The CDR3 sequence: CASSLEGVWLQETQYF. The CDR3 region has the DNA TGTGCCAGCAGCTTAGAGGGAGTGTGGCTCCAAGAGACCCAGTACTTC.